This TCR beta chain is drawn from a study of T cell responses to AZD1222 COVID-19 vaccine. Pooling of second doses given at about 4 or about 12 weeks was done. Produced via immunoSEQ multiplex PCR; TCRdb's table is partial and in-frame only. The repertoire holds around 150,000 clones, 92% seen once, with around 1.3% in the top ten. Broader study findings: Clonal diversity may have been underestimated in mostly white British donors. Regions 160-218 and 743-854 held dominance among vaccine-associated CD4 TCRs, which spanned spike. Increases in Spike-specific TCR breadth and depth were seen after two AZD1222 doses.

Concerning this clone: Antigen unknown.

The clonotype originates from an adult who received the AZD1222 COVID-19 vaccine. Material: peripheral blood, obtained 28 days after the second AZD1222 dose.

CDR3 amino acids: CSASYRGRGGYTF. CDR3 DNA: TGCAGTGCTAGTTACAGGGGGCGGGGTGGCTACACCTTC. This chain uses TRBV20-1 with TRBJ1-2, with 9 bases that match TRBD1. The V gene's germline CDR1 is DFQATT and CDR2 SNEGSKA (reference sequence). V lost 3 bases and J lost 7; bases outside the gene matches: 6. The CDR3 is 13 residues long.